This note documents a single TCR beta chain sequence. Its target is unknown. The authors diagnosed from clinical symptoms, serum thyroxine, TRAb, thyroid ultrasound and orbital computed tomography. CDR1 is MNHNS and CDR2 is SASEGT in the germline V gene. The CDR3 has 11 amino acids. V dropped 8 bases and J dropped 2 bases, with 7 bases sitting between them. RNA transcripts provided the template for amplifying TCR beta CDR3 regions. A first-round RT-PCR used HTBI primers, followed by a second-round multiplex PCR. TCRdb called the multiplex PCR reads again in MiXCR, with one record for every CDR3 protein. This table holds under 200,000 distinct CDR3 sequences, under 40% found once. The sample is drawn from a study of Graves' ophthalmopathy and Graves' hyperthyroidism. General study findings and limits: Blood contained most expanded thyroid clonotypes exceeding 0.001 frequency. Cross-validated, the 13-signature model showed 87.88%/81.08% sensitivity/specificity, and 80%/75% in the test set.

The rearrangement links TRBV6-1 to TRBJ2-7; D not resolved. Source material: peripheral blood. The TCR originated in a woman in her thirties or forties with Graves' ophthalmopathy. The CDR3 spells CASGIPYEQYF. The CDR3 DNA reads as TGTGCCAGCGGGATACCCTACGAGCAGTACTTC.